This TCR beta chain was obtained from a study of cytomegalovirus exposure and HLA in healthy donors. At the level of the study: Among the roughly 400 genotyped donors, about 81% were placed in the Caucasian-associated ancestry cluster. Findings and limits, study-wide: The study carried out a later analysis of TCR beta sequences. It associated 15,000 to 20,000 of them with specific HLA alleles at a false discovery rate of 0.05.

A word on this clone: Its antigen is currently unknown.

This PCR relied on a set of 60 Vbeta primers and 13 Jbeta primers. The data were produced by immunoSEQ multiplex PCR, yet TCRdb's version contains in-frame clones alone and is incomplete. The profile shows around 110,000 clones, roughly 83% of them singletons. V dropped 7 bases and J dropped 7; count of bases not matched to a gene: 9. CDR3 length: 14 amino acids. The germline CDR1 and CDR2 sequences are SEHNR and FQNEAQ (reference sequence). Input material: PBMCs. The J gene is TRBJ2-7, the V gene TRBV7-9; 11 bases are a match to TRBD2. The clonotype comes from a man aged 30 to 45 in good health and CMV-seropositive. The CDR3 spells CASTRGTSGGEQYF. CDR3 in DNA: TGTGCCAGCACCCGGGGGACTAGCGGTGGGGAGCAGTACTTC.